The present entry profiles one T cell receptor beta chain with its context. The table lists this clone with a count of one. Its antigen is unknown. One base away there is no much larger clone; base qualities are not given. The sample originates from a study of cytomegalovirus exposure and HLA in healthy donors (dated by TCRdb to about 2017). For the study in its entirety: According to an earlier analysis of 587 of the donors, about 179 million T cells yielded some 120 million unique TCR beta sequences and roughly 280 Gb of sequence data. Rather than drawing on any new phenotypic data, the later analysis identified candidate immune exposures from TCR beta sequences and the way those sequences occurred across donors. The study was designed to test whether signatures of past pathogen exposure could be identified by cataloging public T cell receptors. HLA typing covered class I and class II loci at four-digit resolution. Alongside the repertoire data, information on donor age, sex, ethnicity and CMV serostatus was compiled. An earlier analysis of approximately 630 of the donors applied high-throughput TCR beta sequencing to assess whether each TCR beta V gene segment acted as functional or pseudogenic. In addition to the first cohort of 666 subjects, a separate validation cohort of about 120 different subjects was used. Of the roughly 400 genotyped donors, approximately 81% were placed in the genetic ancestry cluster associated with self-reported Caucasian donors. The study combined high-throughput TCR immunosequencing, statistical association of individual TCRs with disease status, and machine learning to predict cytomegalovirus infection status. In a later genetic analysis, genome-wide SNP genotypes for about 55% of the roughly 700 donors were used, and that subset was treated as a discovery cohort. Every discovery cohort repertoire had been produced on one sequencing platform. About 320 gigabases of sequencing data and around 87 million unique TCR sequences were included in an early release covering about 700 HLA-typed donors. To study patterns of TCR occurrence, a later analysis re-analyzed previously published TCR beta repertoires from just over 650 donors and added high-resolution HLA genotyping. The study used immunosequencing to profile the T cell repertoires of several hundred subjects and linked those repertoires to cytomegalovirus serostatus. The number of typed donors differed by locus: roughly 629-640 for A, B, C, DRB1 and DQB1; 500 to 550 for DQA1; approximately 610 for DPA1; and roughly 470 for DPB1. On average, over 200,000 unique TCR beta nucleotide sequences were sequenced per donor among some 420 genotyped donors of the cohort, with 15% to 20% of those sequences being non-productive. A handful of DR-DQ haplotypes were handled as single units for association and clustering because linkage in the cohort was strong. The full study reports these points: Because HLA typing was missing for some donors at each locus, association tests included only the typed subset. A further reported finding was that TCR beta sequences accurately predicted the HLA-A and HLA-B alleles for most subjects in the first cohort. A later analysis found that HLA-associated TCR beta chains were more clonally expanded and had lower generation probabilities than equally common non-associated chains. Across donors, most TCR sequences were observed very rarely, whereas some public TCRs were present in many individuals. CMV serostatus was the only immune exposure information available for the cohort. In vitro tests confirmed that a few of the cytomegalovirus-associated TCR beta chains recognize cytomegalovirus antigens. Only TCR beta chains were sequenced in this cohort, and the absence of alpha or paired-chain data limited detectable features. A cluster of highly shared sequence variants was judged likely to be a technical artifact of the sequencing pipeline. At a false discovery rate of 0.05, a later analysis linked 16,000 or so TCR beta sequences to specific HLA alleles. In a later analysis, most CMV-associated TCR beta chains were found to appear HLA-restricted, with HLA associations seemingly driven largely by CMV exposure. Sequencing depth was assumed to be roughly uniform across donors in the presence/absence analyses, though that assumption may not hold. The earlier analysis of around 600 of the donors excluded 15 to 20 rarely observed V segments, including chromosome 9 orphons, because counts were too low. When HLA alleles, especially DR and DQ, strongly co-occurred, attributing TCR associations to individual alleles was difficult. The classifier was reported to diagnose cytomegalovirus status with high specificity and sensitivity in both the original cohort and the validation cohort. In a later analysis, the rate of TCR association differed among HLA loci, with DRB1 alleles having the most associated TCRs and HLA-C alleles having the fewest. A later analysis reported that several top co-occurrence clusters appeared linked to parvovirus B19, influenza, CMV and Epstein-Barr virus. According to the authors, the approach could potentially be generalized to other disease states and immunological phenotypes. Some IMGT-functional V segments, including TRBV6-2 and TRBV6-3, could not be distinguished by the 87-base-pair reads and were therefore excluded. Correlated functional status among segregating V segments might be attributable to linkage disequilibrium, but an unknown experimental factor could not be ruled out. The study listed 170 or so TCR beta chains as associated with cytomegalovirus. An association between a missense DCLRE1C variant and V-gene and J-gene trimming of TCR beta chains was found in a later genetic analysis and replicated in an independent cohort. A later genetic analysis reported fewer N-insertions in productive TCRs among donors in an Asian-associated ancestry cluster than the roughly 640-donor mean. Broadly in line with IMGT annotations, most TCR beta V segments showed up in productive rearrangements about 90% or about 30% of the time in an earlier analysis of roughly 590 of the donors.

The library was built by means of the immunoSEQ multiplex PCR assay. For the multiplex PCR, a mixture combining 60 forward primers for TCR Vbeta segments and 13 reverse primers for TCR Jbeta segments was used. A multiplex PCR assay on genomic DNA amplified the CDR3 region of rearranged TCR beta genes. Amplified TCR beta libraries were sequenced as 87-base-pair reads on the Illumina HiSeq System. The authors' pipeline ran thus. A later analysis counted about 76 million unique TCR beta chains across the 666 repertoires, and 10 million to 12 million of these chains were shared by at least two donors. A nearest-neighbor algorithm error-corrected the raw reads and collapsed the reads into unique sequences, merging closely related sequences to remove PCR and sequencing errors. To assign V, D and J gene segments, CDR3 sequences were aligned to IMGT reference sequences. For a sequence to be retained, a match of at least six nucleotides was required to both a V gene segment and a J gene segment. Rearrangements were classified as productive when the CDR3 lacked stop codons and remained in frame with V and J, and all other rearrangements were classified as non-productive. CDR3 was defined by IMGT convention, running from the second conserved V-encoded cysteine to the conserved J-encoded phenylalanine. In an earlier analysis of some 550 of the donors, sequences lacking an unambiguous match to a single V gene segment were excluded. In an earlier analysis of some 590 of the donors, a V segment was called functional when productive rearrangements were above 56.7%, and segregating when the standard deviation between donors exceeded 5%. A statistical classification framework was built for diagnosing cytomegalovirus status from the catalog of TCR beta chain sequences. A later analysis assigned V and J genes by comparing TCR nucleotide sequences with IMGT/GENE-DB human TR gene sequences. Using the TCRdist pipeline, a later analysis assigned CDR3 sequences along with most-parsimonious VDJ recombination scenarios. In a later analysis, each TCR beta chain was defined by its CDR3 amino acid sequence together with its V-gene family, and reads without a unique V-gene family were excluded. As a way to deal with suspected cross-contamination and a sequencing artifact, a later analysis dropped more than 500 nucleotide sequences that were highly shared and had low generation probability. For each public chain, a later analysis derived a clonal expansion index from normalized ranks of inferred template counts within each repertoire. A later analysis computed generation probabilities with a VDJ recombination model fitted to out-of-frame rearrangements, and checked the results against IGoR. Hypergeometric tests were used in a later analysis to score TCR-TCR, TCR-HLA and TCR-CMV co-occurrence, with a repertoire-size bias correction applied to the TCR pairs. A later analysis estimated false discovery rates by permuting HLA or CMV assignments 20 times. In a later analysis, co-occurring TCRs were grouped using DBSCAN, and TCRdist sequence similarity was added for clustering within HLA-allele-positive subsets. Co-occurrence clustering excluded repertoires with fewer than 30,000 or more than 120,000 public chains, plus five with anomalous nucleotide sharing. In TCRdb, the immuneACCESS table is reduced to in-frame sequences with V and J assigned. These tables do not hold every clone; where another copy was compared, an unresolved V gene accounts for under half, and the others remain unexplained. D and trimming come from the DNA, and the V and J calls and clone size come from that table. For this sample the table gives under 200,000 clones, of which approximately 86% were detected only once. The ten largest clones capture approximately 0.31% of the sample.

The cohort comprised some 700 healthy bone marrow donors. At the time of sampling, every cohort member was nominally healthy, though immune exposures that went unrecorded were likely present. The donor was CMV seronegative and was included in the group of several hundred seronegative cohort members. Each donor provided a peripheral blood sample, and peripheral blood mononuclear cells were used for TCR beta sequencing. Genomic DNA extraction from the blood cell samples was performed with the Qiagen DNeasy Blood Extraction Kit. The germline ends are 20 bases apart after V is trimmed by 9 bases and J by 0 bases. The CDR3 sequence holds 16 residues, the cysteine and phenylalanine included. Only the CDR3 DNA is retained, 48 bases long and in frame from the first base. The germline V gene (reference sequence) provides CDR1 LNHDA and CDR2 SQIVND.

The clonotype originates from a woman aged 30 to 39 in good health and CMV-seronegative. Recombination linked TRBV19 to TRBJ1-2; TRBD1 might be the D gene, on 6 matching bases. Sequenced input: PBMCs. The nucleotides are TGTGCCAGCTACTGGTTTTCCAGGGGATCTAACTATGGCTACACCTTC. It is translated as CASYWFSRGSNYGYTF.